This T cell receptor (beta chain) appears in the sequencing data of a study of T cell responses to AZD1222 COVID-19 vaccine. Looking at the study overall: It was second doses at about 4 or about 12 weeks that were pooled.

TCRdb keeps only in-frame clones here, not all; method: immunoSEQ multiplex PCR. Counted here are tens of thousands of clones, approximately 85% occurring once; the ten biggest clones make up around 13%. Study findings and constraints: It should be noted that donors were predominantly white British and more often female, and clonal diversity was possibly underestimated. Spike-specific TCR breadth and depth grew following two AZD1222 doses. The span of vaccine-associated CD4 TCRs extended across spike, with dominance at 160-218 and 743-854.

This clone was seen just once. Its antigen is not known. Germline V lookup: CDR1 SGHRS, CDR2 YFSETQ. CDR3 size: 12 residues. The V and J ends lost 4 bases and 7 bases, in that order; junction bases with no gene match: 4. The V and J genes are TRBV5-1 and TRBJ2-7; 8 bases fit TRBD1. The sample in question was peripheral blood, obtained on day 0 of AZD1222 vaccination. This receptor was taken from an adult in good health. The CDR3 DNA sequence: TGCGCCAGCAGCCGAACAGGGGGTGAGCAGTACTTC. This encodes CASSRTGGEQYF.